Below, 31 T cell receptor beta chains from the same sample are listed, as sequenced in a study of glioma-infiltrating T cells after dendritic cell vaccination. The table came from immunoSEQ multiplex PCR; TCRdb's copy has only in-frame clones and leaves some out. The sample has tens of thousands of clones, approximately 90% seen once; the top ten hold roughly 3.1%. This specimen consisted of blood, obtained before dendritic cell vaccination. The receptors were gathered from a human donor with glioblastoma.

The rearrangement uses TRBV4-1 and TRBJ1-4; 8 positions match TRBD1. This CDR3 has 17 amino acids. Germline assignment: CDR1 MGHRA and CDR2 YSYEKL. Trimming at V came to 0 bases and at J to 7 bases, leaving 10 bases not matched to a gene. For the CDR3, the DNA is TGCGCCAGCAGCCAAGATGTAAGAGCAGGGGGCAGTGAAAAACTGTTTTTT. Protein sequence: CASSQDVRAGGSEKLFF.

This sequence joins TRBV5-1 and TRBJ2-6, with D unclear. This CDR3 region has 15 residues. The V gene lost 4 bases and the J gene lost 3 bases, with 11 bases spanning the gap. CDR1 is SGHRS and CDR2 is YFSETQ in the germline V gene. CDR3 in amino acids: CASSALTFGANVLTF. CDR3 sequence (DNA): TGCGCCAGCAGCGCCCTGACTTTTGGGGCCAACGTCCTGACTTTC.

The chain couples TRBV19 to TRBJ1-5; D is undetermined. V was pared by 3 bases and J by 2 bases, with 5 bases between. The CDR3 has 13 residues. Germline V CDR1 and CDR2: LNHDA, SQIVND (reference sequence). For the CDR3, the DNA is TGTGCCAGTAGTATCCCTCGCAATCAGCCCCAGCATTTT. This gives the protein CASSIPRNQPQHF.

V usage is TRBV18 and J usage is TRBJ1-2; 9 bases agree with TRBD1. The CDR3 extends over 14 amino acids. J gave up 8 bases and V 3 bases, and 7 bases lay outside the gene matches. Germline CDR1 KGHSH, CDR2 LQKENI. The DNA of the CDR3 is TGTGCCAGCTCACCTAGGGACAGGGCAAGGGGCTACACCTTC. Translation: CASSPRDRARGYTF.

The rearrangement uses TRBV6-5 and TRBJ1-1; D not resolved. The CDR3 is 13 amino acids. CDR1 and CDR2 from the germline V gene are MNHEY and SVGAGI. With 0 bases removed from V and 1 base from J, the gap between germline ends came to 3 bases. The CDR3 is CASSYSRNTEAFF. CDR3 nucleotide sequence: TGTGCCAGCAGTTACTCGCGGAACACTGAAGCTTTCTTT.

This chain joins TRBV9 and TRBJ2-2; the match to TRBD2 covers 12 bases. Germline V gene data show CDR1 as SGDLS and CDR2 as YYNGEE. There are 15 residues in the CDR3. The V segment lost 3 bases and the J segment 3 bases; nucleotides outside the gene matches: 0. CDR3 bases: TGTGCCAGCAGCGCTAGCGGGGGGGACACCGGGGAGCTGTTTTTT. Translating gives CASSASGGDTGELFF.

The chain joins TRBV25-1 to TRBJ2-5; possibly TRBD2 for D (6 bases). The germline CDR1 and CDR2 sequences are MGHDK and SYGVNS. The CDR3 spans 12 residues. The ends were cut back, 6 bases at V and 5 bases at J, with 10 bases in the middle. The CDR3 loop is CASRGGVETQYF. Written as DNA, the CDR3 is TGTGCCAGCAGGGGGGGTGTCGAGACCCAGTACTTC.

The V call is TRBV19, the J call TRBJ2-1; 8 bases map to TRBD1. J was trimmed by 7 bases and V by 6 bases; bases with no gene match: 8. Germline loops: CDR1 LNHDA, CDR2 SQIVND (reference sequence). The CDR3 is 14 residues long. CDR3 sequence reads: CASRSRQGKNEQFF. The CDR3 DNA reads TGTGCCAGTAGGAGCCGACAGGGGAAGAATGAGCAGTTCTTC. The variable domain in full, completed from reference TRBV19 and TRBJ2-1, reads DGGITQSPKYLFRKEGQNVTLSCEQNLNHDAMYWYRQDPGQGLRLIYYSQIVNDFQKGDIAEGYSVSREKKESFPLTVTSAQKNPTAFYLCASRSRQGKNEQFFGPGTRLTVL.

This clone was seen only a few times. This chain joins TRBV2 and TRBJ1-1, with a tentative D call TRBD1 (6 bases). Trimming removed 6 bases at V and 1 base at J, with 9 bases between. Germline CDR1 and CDR2: SNHLY and FYNNEI. This CDR3 is 13 amino acids long. This CDR3 is CASRKQGNTEAFF. The CDR3 DNA is TGTGCCAGCAGGAAACAGGGGAACACTGAAGCTTTCTTT.

This clone came up a few times. This chain uses TRBV6-6 with TRBJ1-5; the match to TRBD1 covers 7 bases. From germline, CDR1 is MNHNY and CDR2 SVGAGI (reference sequence). The CDR3 is 14 amino acids. With 5 bases clipped from V and 6 bases from J, the junction kept 7 bases outside the gene matches. The CDR3, as DNA: TGTGCCAGCAGTCAGACAGGGCTGTCTCAGCCCCAGCATTTT. Amino acids: CASSQTGLSQPQHF.

This chain links TRBV19 with TRBJ2-1; possibly TRBD2 for D (6 bases). Germline V gene lookup returns CDR1 LNHDA and CDR2 SQIVND (reference sequence). This CDR3 is built from 13 residues. V shed 5 bases and J shed 10 bases, with 15 bases lying between them. The CDR3 region has the DNA TGTGCCAGTAGTCCCTCCCTTCGGGGGGAGCAGTTCTTC. Translated, it gives CASSPSLRGEQFF.

CDR3 residues: CASSVLAGPQETQYF. The CDR3 DNA reads as TGTGCCAGCAGCGTATTAGCGGGACCTCAAGAGACCCAGTACTTC. V usage is TRBV9 and J usage is TRBJ2-5; 8 nucleotides match TRBD2. Germline CDR1 reads SGDLS; CDR2 reads YYNGEE. The V gene end was trimmed by 1 base and the J gene end by 2 bases; junction bases not matched to a gene: 4. This CDR3 has 15 amino acids.

The chain is built from TRBV5-3 and TRBJ2-1; possible D gene TRBD1, 6 bases. TRBV5-3 is recorded as an ORF, its role being uncertain. The CDR3 runs 14 residues. V lost 3 bases, J lost 9 bases, and 16 bases lay in between. The CDR3 sequence: CARSCRTALIEQFF. The CDR3 DNA is TGTGCCAGAAGCTGCCGGACAGCCTTGATTGAGCAGTTCTTC.

The chain uses TRBV19 and TRBJ2-2; 11 nucleotides match TRBD1. Looked up from germline, CDR1 is LNHDA and CDR2 is SQIVND (reference sequence). Germline trimming cut 5 bases from V and 7 bases from J; bases unmatched to any gene: 6. The CDR3 sequence is 15 residues long. In DNA form, the CDR3 reads TGTGCCAGTAGTCCGGACAGGGGGCGAAACGGGGAGCTGTTTTTT. It yields the protein CASSPDRGRNGELFF.

The V and J genes are TRBV6-1 and TRBJ2-1; 9 bases align to TRBD1. This CDR3 has 15 residues. Germline-derived CDR1 and CDR2 are MNHNS and SASEGT. The trim removed 1 base at V and 6 bases at J, leaving 4 bases unmatched. This chain's CDR3 is CASSEVLTGGNEQFF. The CDR3 bases are TGTGCCAGCAGTGAAGTCCTGACAGGGGGCAATGAGCAGTTCTTC.

The table lists this clone with a few counts. The rearrangement links TRBV5-6 to TRBJ1-3, with D hard to call. The V end lost 4 bases, the J end lost 0 bases, and 20 bases lay between the germline ends. The CDR3 loop spans 18 amino acids. Germline assignment: CDR1 SGHDT and CDR2 YYEEEE. Here the CDR3 reads CASSPGPERLLSGNTIYF. CDR3 DNA: TGTGCCAGCAGCCCTGGGCCGGAGAGACTACTCTCTGGAAACACCATATATTTT.

The chain is built from TRBV19 and TRBJ1-4, with 9 bases matching TRBD1. Trimming removed 8 bases from V and 7 bases from J; junction bases left unmatched: 8. Per the germline V gene, CDR1 is LNHDA and CDR2 is SQIVND (reference sequence). The CDR3 extends over 14 amino acids. DNA for the CDR3: TGTGCCAGTTCGGAAGGACAGGGGTCTGAAAAACTGTTTTTT. Its translation: CASSEGQGSEKLFF.

The chain carries TRBV19 and TRBJ2-7; the match to TRBD1 covers 7 bases. The CDR3 covers 16 residues. With V trimmed by 1 base and J by 2 bases, 8 bases remained unmatched. The germline V gene encodes CDR1 LNHDA and CDR2 SQIVND (reference sequence). The CDR3 sequence: CASSIARGPFTYEQYF. The CDR3 bases are TGTGCCAGTAGTATAGCTAGGGGGCCGTTTACCTACGAGCAGTACTTC.

This chain connects TRBV18 to TRBJ1-3, with 8 bases that match TRBD1. This CDR3 has 14 residues. Trimming removed 3 bases from V and 3 bases from J; junction bases left unmatched: 1. Per germline, CDR1 KGHSH and CDR2 LQKENI. This CDR3 is CASSPDRVGNTIYF. The CDR3 DNA reads TGTGCCAGCTCACCGGACAGGGTTGGAAACACCATATATTTT.

This chain joins TRBV9 and TRBJ2-3; 13 bases fit TRBD2. This CDR3 is built from 18 residues. Germline loops: CDR1 SGDLS, CDR2 YYNGEE. V trimming: 0 bases; J trimming: 5 bases; junction bases outside the gene matches: 9. The CDR3 spells CASSVGITSGGAGDTQYF. As DNA, the CDR3 is TGTGCCAGCAGCGTAGGGATTACTAGCGGGGGGGCCGGAGATACGCAGTATTTT.

The gene calls are TRBV2 and TRBJ2-5; the D gene is possibly TRBD2 (6 bases). V was pared by 4 bases and J by 1 base, with 13 bases between. Per the germline V gene, CDR1 is SNHLY and CDR2 is FYNNEI. This CDR3 comprises 15 residues. CDR3 sequence reads: CASSAGLGGQETQYF. CDR3 bases: TGTGCCAGCAGTGCGGGACTGGGGGGCCAAGAGACCCAGTACTTC.

The rearrangement links TRBV7-6 to TRBJ2-1, with 10 bases identical to TRBD1. The CDR3 consists of 15 residues. Germline V gene lookup returns CDR1 SGHVS and CDR2 FNYEAQ. V dropped 1 base and J dropped 5; count of bases not matched to a gene: 2. The CDR3 DNA sequence: TGTGCCAGCAGCTTAGGACAGGGGGCAAACAATGAGCAGTTCTTC. Its translation is CASSLGQGANNEQFF. Full variable domain (remainder filled in from reference TRBV7-6 and TRBJ2-1): GAGVSQSPRYKVTKRGQDVALRCDPISGHVSLYWYRQALGQGPEFLTYFNYEAQQDKSGLPNDRFSAERPEGSISTLTIQRTEQRDSAMYRCASSLGQGANNEQFFGPGTRLTVL.

V is TRBV6-1 and J is TRBJ1-2; TRBD1 might be the D (5 bases). CDR3 length: 13 amino acids. CDR1 is MNHNS and CDR2 is SASEGT in the germline V gene. Deletions cut 5 bases from V and 7 bases from J, with 14 bases between. The CDR3 sequence: CASSPAGPGGYTF. The CDR3 coding sequence is TGTGCCAGCAGTCCTGCAGGGCCCGGTGGCTACACCTTC.

The chain links TRBV6-1 to TRBJ2-5; 9 positions match TRBD1. Germline V gene sequence: CDR1 MNHNS, CDR2 SASEGT. V lost 6 bases, J lost 1 base, and 6 bases stayed unmatched. The CDR3 spans 15 residues. For the CDR3, the DNA is TGTGCCAGCAGCCCGGGGACAGGGCTCCAAGAGACCCAGTACTTC. This sequence encodes CASSPGTGLQETQYF.

The genes are TRBV5-1 and TRBJ1-2; 11 bases match TRBD1. CDR1 and CDR2 from the germline V gene are SGHRS and YFSETQ. The CDR3 runs to 13 residues. Unmatched junction bases numbered 7, after V lost 4 bases and J lost 11 bases. CDR3 DNA sequence: TGCGCCAGCAGCGAGGGACAGGGGGAAGGGTACACCTTC. It encodes CASSEGQGEGYTF.

This clone was recorded once. The V and J genes are TRBV4-1 and TRBJ2-7, with a possible D match to TRBD2 (6 bases). Germline assignment: CDR1 MGHRA and CDR2 YSYEKL. This CDR3 has 16 amino acids. V was clipped by 4 bases and J by 1 base, with 17 bases between them. CDR3 residues: CASSPEPSGRSYEQYF. The CDR3 DNA reads as TGCGCCAGCAGCCCCGAACCCAGCGGGCGATCCTACGAGCAGTACTTC.

This chain uses TRBV9 with TRBJ2-3, with TRBD2 matching over 7 bases. This CDR3 spans 17 amino acids. Germline values: CDR1 SGDLS, CDR2 YYNGEE. J lost 3 bases, V lost 2 bases, and 12 bases had no gene match. The CDR3 bases are TGTGCCAGCAGCGTTCTGTCCGGGGGGAGAGGTACAGATACGCAGTATTTT. It translates to CASSVLSGGRGTDTQYF.

The sample holds one count of this clone. This chain uses TRBV5-1 with TRBJ1-4, with a weak D call TRBD1 (6 bases). This CDR3 contains 15 residues. V was clipped by 3 bases and J by 6 bases, with 15 bases between them. CDR1 is SGHRS, CDR2 YFSETQ, per germline. The DNA for the CDR3 is TGCGCCAGCAGCTCGAATACAGGGTACGATGAAAAACTGTTTTTT. The encoded protein is CASSSNTGYDEKLFF.

This chain connects TRBV9 to TRBJ1-1, with 8 bases fitting TRBD1. CDR1 is SGDLS and CDR2 is YYNGEE in the germline V gene. The CDR3 covers 14 residues. Trimming at V came to 3 bases and at J to 1 base, leaving 2 bases not matched to a gene. In nucleotides, the CDR3 is TGTGCCAGCAGCGCGGGGACAGGGAACACTGAAGCTTTCTTT. It encodes CASSAGTGNTEAFF. Based on the CDR3 plus reference TRBV9 and TRBJ1-1, the full variable domain is DSGVTQTPKHLITATGQRVTLRCSPRSGDLSVYWYQQSLDQGLQFLIQYYNGEERAKGNILERFSAQQFPDLHSELNLSSLELGDSALYFCASSAGTGNTEAFFGQGTRLTVV.

The chain joins TRBV30 to TRBJ1-3; weak D call: TRBD1 (5 bases). This CDR3 comprises 13 residues. From germline, CDR1 is GTSNPN and CDR2 SVGIG (reference sequence). V gave up 4 bases and J gave up 4 bases, with 11 bases separating them. The CDR3 DNA follows: TGTGCCTGGACTTTGGGGGGGGGAAACACCATATATTTT. Amino acids: CAWTLGGGNTIYF. The variable domain in full, with the rest retrieved from reference TRBV30 and TRBJ1-3, is SQTIHQWPATLVQPVGSPLSLECTVEGTSNPNLYWYRQAAGRGLQLLFYSVGIGQISSEVPQNLSASRPQDRQFILSSKKLLLSDSGFYLCAWTLGGGNTIYFGEGSWLTVV.

This clone was observed a handful of times. The J gene is TRBJ1-2, the V gene TRBV19; D remains ambiguous. Looked up from germline, CDR1 is LNHDA and CDR2 is SQIVND (reference sequence). V lost 6 bases to trimming and J lost 2 bases, with 16 bases between them. The CDR3 has 15 amino acids. The CDR3 sequence: CASRTLDGVNYGYTF. CDR3 sequence (DNA): TGTGCCAGTAGGACTCTTGACGGTGTCAACTATGGCTACACCTTC.